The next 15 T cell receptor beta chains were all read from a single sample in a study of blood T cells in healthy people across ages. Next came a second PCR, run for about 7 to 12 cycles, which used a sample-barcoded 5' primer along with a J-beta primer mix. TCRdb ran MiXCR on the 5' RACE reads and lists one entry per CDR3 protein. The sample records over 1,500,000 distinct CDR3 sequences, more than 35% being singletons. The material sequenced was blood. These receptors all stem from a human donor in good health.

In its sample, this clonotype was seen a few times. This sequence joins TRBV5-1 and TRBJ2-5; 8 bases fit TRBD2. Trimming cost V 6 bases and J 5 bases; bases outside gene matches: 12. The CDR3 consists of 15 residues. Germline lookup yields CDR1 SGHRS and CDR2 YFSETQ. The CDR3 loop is CASTIIGGGPETQYF. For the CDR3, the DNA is TGCGCCAGCACTATCATTGGCGGGGGGCCGGAGACCCAGTACTTC. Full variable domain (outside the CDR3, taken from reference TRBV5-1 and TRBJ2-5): KAGVTQTPRYLIKTRGQQVTLSCSPISGHRSVSWYQQTPGQGLQFLFEYFSETQRNKGNFPGRFSGRQFSNSRSEMNVSTLELGDSALYLCASTIIGGGPETQYFGPGTRLLVL.

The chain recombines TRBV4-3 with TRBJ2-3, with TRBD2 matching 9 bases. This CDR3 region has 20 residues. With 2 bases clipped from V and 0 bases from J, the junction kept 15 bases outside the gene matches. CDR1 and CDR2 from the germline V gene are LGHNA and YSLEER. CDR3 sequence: CASSQSPGAGGPPSTDTQYF. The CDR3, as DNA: TGCGCCAGCAGCCAATCCCCGGGCGCGGGGGGGCCCCCTAGCACAGATACGCAGTATTTT.

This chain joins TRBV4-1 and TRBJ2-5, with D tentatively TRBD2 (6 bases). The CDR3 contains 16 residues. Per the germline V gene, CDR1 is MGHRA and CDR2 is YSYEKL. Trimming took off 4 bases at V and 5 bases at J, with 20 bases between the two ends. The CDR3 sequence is CASSLIADIPLETQYF. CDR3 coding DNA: TGCGCCAGCAGCCTTATAGCGGACATCCCTTTGGAGACCCAGTACTTC.

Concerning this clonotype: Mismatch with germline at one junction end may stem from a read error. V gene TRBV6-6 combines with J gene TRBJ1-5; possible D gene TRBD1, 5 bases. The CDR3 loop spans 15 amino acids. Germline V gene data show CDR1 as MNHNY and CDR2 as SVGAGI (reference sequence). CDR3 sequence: CAGSYLDSRAQPQHF. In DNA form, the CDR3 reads TGTGCCGGCAGTTACTTAGACAGTCGGGCGCAGCCCCAGCATTTT.

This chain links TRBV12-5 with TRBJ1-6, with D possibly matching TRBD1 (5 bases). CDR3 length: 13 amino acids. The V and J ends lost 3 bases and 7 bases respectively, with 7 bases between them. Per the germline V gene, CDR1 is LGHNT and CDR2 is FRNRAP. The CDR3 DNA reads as TGTGCTAGTGGTTTACAGGAAAATTCACCCCTCCACTTT. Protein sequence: CASGLQENSPLHF.

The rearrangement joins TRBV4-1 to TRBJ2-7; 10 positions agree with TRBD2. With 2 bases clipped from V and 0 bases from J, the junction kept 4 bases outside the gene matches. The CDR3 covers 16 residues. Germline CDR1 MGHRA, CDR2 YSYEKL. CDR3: CASSQSLAGASYEQYF. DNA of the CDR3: TGCGCCAGCAGCCAATCGCTAGCGGGGGCCTCCTACGAGCAGTACTTC.

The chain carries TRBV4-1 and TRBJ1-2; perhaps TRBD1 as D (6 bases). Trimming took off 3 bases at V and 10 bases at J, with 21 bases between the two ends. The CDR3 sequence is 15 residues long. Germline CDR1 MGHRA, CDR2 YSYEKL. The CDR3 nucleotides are TGCGCCAGCAGCCAGGCTCTGGACAGATCCTTTGACTACACCTTC. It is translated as CASSQALDRSFDYTF.

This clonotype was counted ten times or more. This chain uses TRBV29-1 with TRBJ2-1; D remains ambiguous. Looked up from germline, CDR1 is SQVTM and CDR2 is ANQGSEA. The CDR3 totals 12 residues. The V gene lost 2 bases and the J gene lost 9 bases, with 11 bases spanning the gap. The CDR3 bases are TGCAGCGTTGAAATGTTACCTAGTGAGCAGTTCTTC. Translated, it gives CSVEMLPSEQFF.

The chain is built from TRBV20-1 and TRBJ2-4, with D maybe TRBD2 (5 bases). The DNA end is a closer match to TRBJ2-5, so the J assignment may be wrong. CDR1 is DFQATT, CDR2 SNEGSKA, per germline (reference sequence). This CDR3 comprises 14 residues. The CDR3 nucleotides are TGCAGTGCTAGACCCAGCGGACTCCAAGAGACCCAGTACTTC. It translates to CSARPSGLQETQYF.

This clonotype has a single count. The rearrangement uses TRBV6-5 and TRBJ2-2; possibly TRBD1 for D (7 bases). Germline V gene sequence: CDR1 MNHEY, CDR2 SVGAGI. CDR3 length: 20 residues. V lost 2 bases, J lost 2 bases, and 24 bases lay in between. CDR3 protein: CASSYREPGGGAENTGELFF. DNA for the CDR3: TGTGCCAGCAGTTACAGAGAACCAGGGGGAGGAGCGGAAAACACCGGGGAGCTGTTTTTT.

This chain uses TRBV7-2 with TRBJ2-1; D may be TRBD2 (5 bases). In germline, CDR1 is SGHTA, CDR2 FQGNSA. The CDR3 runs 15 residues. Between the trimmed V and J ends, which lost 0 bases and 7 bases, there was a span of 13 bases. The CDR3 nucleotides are TGTGCCAGCAGCTTAGCAATATCGGGGAAGAATGAGCAGTTCTTC. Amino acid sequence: CASSLAISGKNEQFF. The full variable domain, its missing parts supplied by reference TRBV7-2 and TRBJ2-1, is GAGVSQSPSNKVTEKGKDVELRCDPISGHTALYWYRQSLGQGLEFLIYFQGNSAPDKSGLPSDRFSAERTGGSVSTLTIQRTQQEDSAVYLCASSLAISGKNEQFFGPGTRLTVL.

CDR3 residues: CASSKPRRLSDPNEQFF. DNA of the CDR3: TGTGCCAGCAGCAAACCCCGGCGGCTAAGCGATCCCAATGAGCAGTTCTTC. The rearrangement links TRBV21-1 to TRBJ2-1; TRBD2 reflects the table's D call only, with no check against the DNA. TRBV21-1 is flagged as a pseudogene. CDR3 length: 17 residues.

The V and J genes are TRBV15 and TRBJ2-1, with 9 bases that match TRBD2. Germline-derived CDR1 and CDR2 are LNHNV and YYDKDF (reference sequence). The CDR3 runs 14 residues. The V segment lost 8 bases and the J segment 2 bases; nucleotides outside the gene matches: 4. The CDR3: CATGIAGAYNEQFF. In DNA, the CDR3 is TGTGCCACCGGGATAGCGGGGGCCTACAATGAGCAGTTCTTC.

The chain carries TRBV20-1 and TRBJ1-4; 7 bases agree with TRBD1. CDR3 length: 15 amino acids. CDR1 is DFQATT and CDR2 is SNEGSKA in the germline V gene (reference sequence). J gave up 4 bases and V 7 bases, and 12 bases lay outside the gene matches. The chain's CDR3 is CSVTGTAPGNEKLFF. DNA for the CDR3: TGCAGTGTTACCGGGACAGCGCCGGGTAATGAAAAACTGTTTTTT.

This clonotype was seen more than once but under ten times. In DNA, the CDR3 is TGTGCCACCAGTGCTCTAGGACAGTCAGGGGATACGCAGTATTTT. This gives the protein CATSALGQSGDTQYF. The chain couples TRBV24-1 to TRBJ2-3, with D perhaps matching TRBD1 (6 bases). Trimming took 5 bases from V and 6 from J, leaving 17 bases between them. The CDR3 has 15 amino acids. CDR1 and CDR2 from the germline V gene are KGHDR and SFDVKD.